The entry below gives a single T cell receptor (beta chain) sequence along with its context. Sequenced by immunoSEQ multiplex PCR; TCRdb stores in-frame clones only, minus some. The table lists millions of clones, 85% to 95% of them singletons. These data belong to a study of shared clonotypes between healthy human individuals. The germline CDR1 and CDR2 sequences are LGHNA and YSLEER. This CDR3 comprises 13 residues. Trimming removed 0 bases at V and 7 bases at J, with 9 bases between. The gene calls are TRBV4-3 and TRBJ1-2, with D hard to call. The sequenced sample was naive CD4+ T cells sorted from blood. As for subset: CD45RA+ positively selected. This TCR was sampled from a young man in good health. As DNA, the CDR3 is TGCGCCAGCAGCCAAGAGGGAGGGTTTGGCTACACCTTC. Its translation is CASSQEGGFGYTF.